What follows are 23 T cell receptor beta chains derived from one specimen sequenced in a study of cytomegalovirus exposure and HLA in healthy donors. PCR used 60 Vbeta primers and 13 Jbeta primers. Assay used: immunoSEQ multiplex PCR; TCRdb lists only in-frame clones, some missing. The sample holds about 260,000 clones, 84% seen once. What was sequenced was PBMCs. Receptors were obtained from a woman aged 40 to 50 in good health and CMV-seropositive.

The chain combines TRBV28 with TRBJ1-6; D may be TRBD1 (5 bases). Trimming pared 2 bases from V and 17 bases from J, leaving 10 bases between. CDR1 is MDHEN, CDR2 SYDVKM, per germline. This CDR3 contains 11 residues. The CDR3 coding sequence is TGTGCCAGCAGTTTAAATCAGGGATTCCACTTT. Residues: CASSLNQGFHF.

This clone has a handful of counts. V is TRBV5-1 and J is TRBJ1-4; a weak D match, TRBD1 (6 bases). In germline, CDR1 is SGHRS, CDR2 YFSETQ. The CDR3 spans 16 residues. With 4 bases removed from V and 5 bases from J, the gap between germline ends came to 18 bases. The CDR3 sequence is CASSPGGRTDNEKLFF. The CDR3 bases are TGCGCCAGCAGCCCCGGCGGGAGGACAGACAATGAAAAACTGTTTTTT.

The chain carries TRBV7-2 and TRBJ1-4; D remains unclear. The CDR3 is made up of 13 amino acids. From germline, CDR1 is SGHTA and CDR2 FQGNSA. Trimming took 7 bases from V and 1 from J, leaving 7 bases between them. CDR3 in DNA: TGTGCCAGCAAGCGGGGAACTAATGAAAAACTGTTTTTT. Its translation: CASKRGTNEKLFF.

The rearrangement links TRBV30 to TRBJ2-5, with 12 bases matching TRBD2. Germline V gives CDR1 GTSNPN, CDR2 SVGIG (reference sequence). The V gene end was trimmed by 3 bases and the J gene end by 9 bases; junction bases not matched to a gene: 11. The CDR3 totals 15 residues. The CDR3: CAWSSQARTSGAQYF. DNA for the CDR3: TGTGCCTGGAGCTCCCAAGCCCGGACTAGCGGGGCCCAGTACTTC.

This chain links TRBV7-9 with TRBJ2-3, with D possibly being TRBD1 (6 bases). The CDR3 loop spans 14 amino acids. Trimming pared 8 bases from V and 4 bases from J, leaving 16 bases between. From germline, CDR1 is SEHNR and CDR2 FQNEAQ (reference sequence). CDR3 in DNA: TGTGCCAGCGGGTTCCAGGGGCGCGCAGATACGCAGTATTTT. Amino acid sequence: CASGFQGRADTQYF.

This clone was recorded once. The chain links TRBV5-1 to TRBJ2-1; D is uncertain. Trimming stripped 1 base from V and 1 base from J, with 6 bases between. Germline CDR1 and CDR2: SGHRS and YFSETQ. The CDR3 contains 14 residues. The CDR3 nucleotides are TGCGCCAGCAGCTTGAAAGAGTCCTACAATGAGCAGTTCTTC. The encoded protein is CASSLKESYNEQFF.

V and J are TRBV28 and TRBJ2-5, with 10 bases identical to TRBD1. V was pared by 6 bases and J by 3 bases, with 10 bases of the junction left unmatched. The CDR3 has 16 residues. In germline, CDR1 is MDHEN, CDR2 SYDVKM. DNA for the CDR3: TGTGCCAGCAGCCTCCAGACAGGGGGCAATAAAGAGACCCAGTACTTC. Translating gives CASSLQTGGNKETQYF.

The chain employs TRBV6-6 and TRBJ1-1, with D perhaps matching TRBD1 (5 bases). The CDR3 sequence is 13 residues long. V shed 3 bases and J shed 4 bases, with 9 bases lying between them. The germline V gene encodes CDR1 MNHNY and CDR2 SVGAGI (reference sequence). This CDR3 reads CASSYGGGTEAFF. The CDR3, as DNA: TGTGCCAGCAGTTATGGGGGAGGCACTGAAGCTTTCTTT.

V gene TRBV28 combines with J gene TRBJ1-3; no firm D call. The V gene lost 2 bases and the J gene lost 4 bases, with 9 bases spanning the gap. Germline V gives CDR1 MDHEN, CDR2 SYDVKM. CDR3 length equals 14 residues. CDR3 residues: CASSLSLQGNTIYF. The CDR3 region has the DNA TGTGCCAGCAGTTTAAGCCTCCAAGGAAACACCATATATTTT.

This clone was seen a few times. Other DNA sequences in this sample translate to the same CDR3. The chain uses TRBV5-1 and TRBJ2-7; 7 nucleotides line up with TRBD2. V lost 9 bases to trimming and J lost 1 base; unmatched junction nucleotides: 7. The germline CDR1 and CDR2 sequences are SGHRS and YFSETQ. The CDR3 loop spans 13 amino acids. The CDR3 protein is CAKLGGRSYEQYF. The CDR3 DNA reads TGCGCCAAATTGGGCGGGAGATCCTACGAGCAGTACTTC. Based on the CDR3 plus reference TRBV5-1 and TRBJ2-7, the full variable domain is KAGVTQTPRYLIKTRGQQVTLSCSPISGHRSVSWYQQTPGQGLQFLFEYFSETQRNKGNFPGRFSGRQFSNSRSEMNVSTLELGDSALYLCAKLGGRSYEQYFGPGTRLTVT.

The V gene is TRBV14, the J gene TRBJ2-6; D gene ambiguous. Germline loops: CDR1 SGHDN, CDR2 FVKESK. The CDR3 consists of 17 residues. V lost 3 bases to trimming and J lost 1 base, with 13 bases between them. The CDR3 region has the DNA TGTGCCAGCAGCCAGGTTGCGCCTCCATCTGGGGCCAACGTCCTGACTTTC. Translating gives CASSQVAPPSGANVLTF.

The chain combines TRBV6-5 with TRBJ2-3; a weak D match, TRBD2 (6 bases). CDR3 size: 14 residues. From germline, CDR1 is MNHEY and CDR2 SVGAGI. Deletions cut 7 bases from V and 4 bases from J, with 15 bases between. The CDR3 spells CASKREWISDTQYF. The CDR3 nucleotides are TGTGCCAGCAAACGGGAGTGGATCTCAGATACGCAGTATTTT.

The CDR3 DNA is TGTGCCAGCAGCGAAGACAGGCTAACTAATGAAAAACTGTTTTTT. Its protein product is CASSEDRLTNEKLFF. The chain couples TRBV7-2 to TRBJ1-4, with a tentative D call TRBD1 (6 bases). CDR1 is SGHTA and CDR2 is FQGNSA in the germline V gene. V lost 5 bases and J lost 1, with 11 bases in between. This CDR3 has 15 amino acids.

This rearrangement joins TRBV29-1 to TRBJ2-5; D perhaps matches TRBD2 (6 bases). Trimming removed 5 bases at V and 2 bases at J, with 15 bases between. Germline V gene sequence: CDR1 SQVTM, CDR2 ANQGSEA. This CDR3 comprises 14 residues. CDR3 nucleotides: TGCAGCGTTCGCTACTTCGGGGGACAAGAGACCCAGTACTTC. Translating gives CSVRYFGGQETQYF.

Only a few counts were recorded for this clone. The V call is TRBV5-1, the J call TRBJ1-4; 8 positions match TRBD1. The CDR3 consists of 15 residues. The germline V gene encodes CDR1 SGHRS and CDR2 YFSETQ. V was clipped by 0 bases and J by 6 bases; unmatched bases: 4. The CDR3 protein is CASSLGAGGDEKLFF. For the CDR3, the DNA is TGCGCCAGCAGCTTGGGGGCAGGGGGCGATGAAAAACTGTTTTTT.

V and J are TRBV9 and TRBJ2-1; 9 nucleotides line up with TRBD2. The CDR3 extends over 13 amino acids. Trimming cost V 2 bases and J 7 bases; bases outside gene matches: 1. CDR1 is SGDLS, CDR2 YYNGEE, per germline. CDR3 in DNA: TGTGCCAGCAGCGTCGGACTAGCGAATGAGCAGTTCTTC. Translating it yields CASSVGLANEQFF. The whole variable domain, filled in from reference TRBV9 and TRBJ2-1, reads DSGVTQTPKHLITATGQRVTLRCSPRSGDLSVYWYQQSLDQGLQFLIQYYNGEERAKGNILERFSAQQFPDLHSELNLSSLELGDSALYFCASSVGLANEQFFGPGTRLTVL.

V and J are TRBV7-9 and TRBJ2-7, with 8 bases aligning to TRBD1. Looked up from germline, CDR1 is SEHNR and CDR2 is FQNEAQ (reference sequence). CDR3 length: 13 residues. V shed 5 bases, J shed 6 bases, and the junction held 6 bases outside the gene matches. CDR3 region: CASSPGGWGEQYF. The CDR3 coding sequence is TGTGCCAGCAGCCCAGGGGGCTGGGGCGAGCAGTACTTC.

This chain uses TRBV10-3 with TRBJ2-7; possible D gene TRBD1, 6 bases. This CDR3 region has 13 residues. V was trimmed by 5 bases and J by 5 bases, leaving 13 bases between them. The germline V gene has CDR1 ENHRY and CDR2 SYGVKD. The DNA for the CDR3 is TGTGCCATCAGTAGGGCACAGGGTAACGAGCAGTACTTC. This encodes CAISRAQGNEQYF.

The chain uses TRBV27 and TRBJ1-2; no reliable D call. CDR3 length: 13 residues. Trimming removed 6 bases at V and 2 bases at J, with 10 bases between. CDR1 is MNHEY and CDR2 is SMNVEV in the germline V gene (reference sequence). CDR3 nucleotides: TGTGCCAGCAGCCCAAGAGAAAACTATGGCTACACCTTC. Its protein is CASSPRENYGYTF.

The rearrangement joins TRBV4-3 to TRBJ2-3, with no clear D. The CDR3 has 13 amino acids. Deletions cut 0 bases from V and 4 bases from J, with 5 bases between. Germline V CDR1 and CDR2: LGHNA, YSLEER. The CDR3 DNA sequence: TGCGCCAGCAGCCAAGATACTCCAGATACGCAGTATTTT. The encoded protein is CASSQDTPDTQYF.

The CDR3 protein is CASSGGRGLAGPDTQYF. CDR3 DNA: TGTGCCAGCAGCGGCGGGAGGGGACTAGCGGGACCAGATACGCAGTATTTT. This sequence joins TRBV9 and TRBJ2-3; 13 bases are shared with TRBD2. With V trimmed by 3 bases and J by 4 bases, 8 bases remained unmatched. Germline CDR1 SGDLS, CDR2 YYNGEE. The CDR3 loop spans 17 amino acids.

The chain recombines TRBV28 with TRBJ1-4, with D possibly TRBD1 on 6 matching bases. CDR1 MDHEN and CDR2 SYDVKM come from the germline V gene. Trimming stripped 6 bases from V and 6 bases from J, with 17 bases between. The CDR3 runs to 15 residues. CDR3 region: CASRSWGQQDEKLFF. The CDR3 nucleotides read TGTGCCAGCAGGTCTTGGGGACAACAAGATGAAAAACTGTTTTTT.

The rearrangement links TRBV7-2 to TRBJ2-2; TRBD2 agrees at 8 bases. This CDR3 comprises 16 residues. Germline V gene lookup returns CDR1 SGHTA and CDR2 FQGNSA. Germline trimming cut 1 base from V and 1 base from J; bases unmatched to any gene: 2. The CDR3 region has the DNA TGTGCCAGCAGCTTAGGTAGCGGGATGAACACCGGGGAGCTGTTTTTT. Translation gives CASSLGSGMNTGELFF.